This passage covers 14 T cell receptor beta chains from one sample sequenced in a study of tumor-infiltrating lymphocytes in primary liver carcinoma. Germline DNA was extracted too, while blood RNA derived from unsorted whole blood. Starting material of 400 to 600 ng total RNA yielded TCR beta cDNA via a constant-region primer. Three rounds of nested multiplex PCR with slightly modified ARM-PCR produced TCR beta libraries. In the first two PCR rounds, TRBV1-TRBV30 forward primers were paired with a C-beta reverse primer, and each round lasted roughly 9 cycles. TCRdb re-called the multiplex PCR reads with MiXCR, one entry per CDR3 protein. The sample records about 200,000 distinct CDR3 sequences, 65% being singletons. Sequencing used peripheral blood. All receptors come from an older woman with primary liver carcinoma and hepatitis B virus infection.

The rearrangement uses TRBV11-2 and TRBJ2-7; 7 nucleotides line up with TRBD2. Germline V gene data show CDR1 as SGHAT and CDR2 as FQNNGV. The CDR3 extends over 15 amino acids. Trimming took 8 bases from V and 4 from J; bases not matched to a gene: 14. CDR3 bases: TGTGCCAGCTGCGTAGGGGCGGGAGTCGGTTACGAGCAGTACTTC. As protein: CASCVGAGVGYEQYF.

Remarks on this clonotype: A single base separates this from a much larger clone, so it may be a read error. The V and J genes are TRBV6-2 or TRBV6-3 and TRBJ1-1; a possible D gene is TRBD1 (5 bases). The CDR3 sequence is 14 residues long. Germline V CDR1 and CDR2: MNHEY, SVGEGT. The CDR3 here is CGSSHGGVNTEAFF. CDR3 nucleotides: TGTGGCAGCAGCCACGGGGGGGTGAACACTGAAGCTTTCTTT.

This clonotype was picked up one time. The conserved phenylalanine or tryptophan is not found at the CDR3 terminus, so this likely reflects a read error. The DNA for the CDR3 is TGTGCCAGCAGGATCCCGAGGGGCAGGGGGTCACCCCTCCACCTT. Protein product: CASRIPRGRGSPLHL. V usage is TRBV11-2 and J usage is TRBJ1-6; 7 positions agree with TRBD1. Unmatched junction bases numbered 12, after V lost 6 bases and J lost 10 bases. CDR1 is SGHAT and CDR2 is FQNNGV in the germline V gene. The CDR3 has 15 amino acids.

The chain joins TRBV30 to TRBJ1-1, with 9 bases fitting TRBD1. CDR1 is GTSNPN, CDR2 SVGIG, per germline (reference sequence). V gave up 0 bases and J gave up 8 bases; unmatched junction bases: 7. CDR3 length: 14 amino acids. CDR3 in amino acids: CAWSVGTGGTEAFF. The CDR3 DNA reads TGTGCCTGGAGTGTAGGAACAGGGGGCACCGAAGCTTTCTTT.

This clonotype was counted ten times or more. The chain recombines TRBV6-5 with TRBJ1-4; 10 bases are shared with TRBD1. Germline CDR1 reads MNHEY; CDR2 reads SVGAGI. The CDR3 has 13 amino acids. J was trimmed by 6 bases and V by 10 bases; bases with no gene match: 5. The CDR3 DNA sequence: TGTGCCACTCGACAGGGGGCTCATGAAAAACTGTTTTTT. It is translated as CATRQGAHEKLFF.

Comments on this clonotype: The CDR3 does not close with the conserved phenylalanine or tryptophan, likely indicating a read error. This chain uses TRBV29-1 with TRBJ2-3; 9 nucleotides align to TRBD2. This CDR3 spans 15 amino acids. Germline assignment: CDR1 SQVTM and CDR2 ANQGSEA. With V trimmed by 6 bases and J by 5 bases, 12 bases remained unmatched. CDR3 loop: CSVALAGGRGDTQYI. The CDR3 bases are TGCAGCGTCGCCCTGGCGGGAGGGCGGGGAGATACGCAGTATATT.

This clonotype was counted at least ten times. This sequence joins TRBV6-1 and TRBJ2-1; 11 bases are shared with TRBD2. This CDR3 comprises 17 residues. The germline V gene encodes CDR1 MNHNS and CDR2 SASEGT. The V segment lost 6 bases and the J segment 8 bases; nucleotides outside the gene matches: 15. CDR3 sequence: CASRDTSGSHLSDEQFF. Written as DNA, the CDR3 is TGTGCCAGCAGGGACACTAGCGGGAGCCATCTGTCGGATGAGCAGTTCTTC.

On this clonotype itself: This may be a read error: a much more frequent sequence differs by one nucleotide. The genes are TRBV12-3 or TRBV12-4 and TRBJ2-7; 8 bases are shared with TRBD2. Trimming took 5 bases from V and 4 from J; bases not matched to a gene: 10. CDR3 length: 15 amino acids. CDR3 DNA sequence: TGTGCCAGCAGTGTTAGCGGGAAAAGGGCGTACGAGCAGTACTTC. This translates into CASSVSGKRAYEQYF.

This clonotype was recorded a few times. The rearrangement uses TRBV10-2 and TRBJ1-1; maybe TRBD1 (6 bases). This CDR3 comprises 14 residues. Trimming shortened V by 5 bases and J by 4 bases, and 14 bases separated the two germline ends. In germline, CDR1 is WSHSY, CDR2 SAAADI. Written as DNA, the CDR3 is TGCGCCAGCAGTATGCAGGGGCTGGGCACTGAAGCTTTCTTT. Translation: CASSMQGLGTEAFF.

In its sample, this clonotype was seen a few times. One base away lies a much larger clone, so this may be a sequencing read error. The CDR3 protein is CASSLGEGGETQYF. CDR3 bases: TGTGCCAGCAGCTTAGGGGAGGGTGGGGAGACCCAGTACTTC. The chain joins TRBV11-2 to TRBJ2-5, with TRBD2 matching 7 bases. This CDR3 contains 14 residues. After removal of 1 base from V and 5 bases from J, the junction contained 4 bases not matched to a gene. Germline CDR1 and CDR2: SGHAT and FQNNGV.

This clonotype was observed many times. The J gene is TRBJ1-5, the V gene TRBV6-6; 7 bases are a match to TRBD1. Germline V gene data show CDR1 as MNHNY and CDR2 as SVGAGI (reference sequence). Trimming cost V 6 bases and J 4 bases; bases outside gene matches: 12. This CDR3 comprises 16 residues. Written as DNA, the CDR3 is TGTGCCAGCAGGGGCACCAAACAGGGGCTGAATCAGCCCCAGCATTTT. Its protein is CASRGTKQGLNQPQHF.

Comment on this clonotype: This sequence may be a read error, since a much larger clone differs from it by one base. The chain recombines TRBV6-5 with TRBJ1-1; D unclear. The germline V gene encodes CDR1 MNHEY and CDR2 SVGAGI. V was trimmed by 5 bases and J by 2 bases, leaving 18 bases between them. This CDR3 has 16 amino acids. The CDR3 sequence is CASSPHGSSINTEAFF. As DNA, the CDR3 is TGTGCCAGCAGTCCCCACGGTAGCAGTATCAACACTGAAGCTTTCTTT.

On this clonotype itself: A much larger clone sits a single nucleotide away, making a read error possible. The chain employs TRBV4-1 and TRBJ2-3, with 13 nucleotides matching TRBD2. The CDR3 totals 18 residues. The germline V gene encodes CDR1 MGHRA and CDR2 YSYEKL. The junction had 18 bases not matched to a gene; V was cut back by 7 bases and J by 8 bases. The CDR3 sequence is CASNNPKRGLAGEGTQYF. The DNA for the CDR3 is TGCGCCAGCAACAATCCAAAGCGCGGACTAGCGGGAGAGGGTACGCAGTATTTT.

Concerning this clonotype: The conserved phenylalanine or tryptophan is not found at the CDR3 terminus, so this likely reflects a read error. The DNA is omitted, as the CDR3 cannot be located on it reliably, and the CDR3 follows TCRdb's listing. The chain combines TRBV7-9 with TRBJ2-1. CDR1 and CDR2 (germline): SEHNR, FQNEAQ (reference sequence). The CDR3 has 12 residues if both end residues are counted. CDR3 amino acids: CASSPDHLEQLL.